This section outlines one T cell receptor (beta chain) sequence together with its context. Through a sample-barcoded 5' primer and a J-beta primer mix, a second PCR was run for roughly 7 to 12 cycles. Each cDNA molecule was tagged by a template-switch adaptor with 12 random nucleotides. TCRdb re-called the 5' RACE reads with MiXCR, one entry per CDR3 protein. The table lists fewer than 1.5 million distinct CDR3 sequences, roughly 40% of them singletons. This record comes from a study of blood T cells in healthy people across ages. The CDR3 is 14 residues long. V was pared by 1 base and J by 4 bases, with 11 bases between. In germline, CDR1 is SGHNT, CDR2 YYREEE (reference sequence). Isolated per sample were at least 6 million PBMCs.

The specimen was blood. This TCR came from a woman younger than 35 in good health. The chain recombines TRBV5-4 with TRBJ1-1, with D unresolved. As DNA, the CDR3 is TGTGCCAGCAGCTTGATAGGCCCTGGCACTGAAGCTTTCTTT. This translates into CASSLIGPGTEAFF.